The subject of this entry is one TCR beta chain. Its antigen is as yet unknown. Trimming took 6 bases from V and 0 from J, leaving 15 bases between them. CDR1 is PRHDT and CDR2 is FYEKMQ in the germline V gene (reference sequence). This CDR3 is 16 amino acids long. The data derive from a study of T-cell reconstitution after alpha-beta-depleted transplantation in children. General study findings and limits: Reports say that about two months after transplant, the alpha-beta T cells came out of several hundred graft clones that had expanded. Newly made T cells mostly supplied T-cell counts and diversity one year after transplant. Some patients' high day-60 TCRbeta diversity was attributed to recipient cells surviving conditioning.

As it was prepared, the TCRbeta library received unique molecular identifiers. TCRdb reanalysed the PCR reads using MiXCR and keeps one entry per CDR3 protein. The table lists about 980,000 distinct CDR3 sequences, about 31% of them singletons. The starting material was PBMCs, mostly from graft donor cells, obtained 360 days after TCRalphabeta/CD19-depleted stem cell transplant. This TCR was recovered from a boy younger than two who had a stem cell transplant for SCID, so the T cells may come from the graft donor. The chain uses TRBV13 and TRBJ1-3, with D hard to call. The CDR3 coding sequence is TGTGCCAGCAGTTTTACACGGATCCGCTCTGGAAACACCATATATTTT. It yields the protein CASSFTRIRSGNTIYF.